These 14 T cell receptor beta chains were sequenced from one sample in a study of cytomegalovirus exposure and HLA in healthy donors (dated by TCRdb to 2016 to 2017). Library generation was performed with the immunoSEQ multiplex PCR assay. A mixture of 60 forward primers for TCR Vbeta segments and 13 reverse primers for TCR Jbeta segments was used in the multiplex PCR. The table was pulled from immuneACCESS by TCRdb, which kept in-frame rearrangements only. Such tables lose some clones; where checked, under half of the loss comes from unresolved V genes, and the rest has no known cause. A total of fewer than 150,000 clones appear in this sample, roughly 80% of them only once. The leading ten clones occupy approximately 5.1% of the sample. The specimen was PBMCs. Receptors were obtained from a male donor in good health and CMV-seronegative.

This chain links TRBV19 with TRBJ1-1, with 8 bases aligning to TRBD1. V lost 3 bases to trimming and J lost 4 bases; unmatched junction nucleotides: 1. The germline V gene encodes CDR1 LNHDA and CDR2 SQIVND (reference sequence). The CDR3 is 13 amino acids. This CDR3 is CASSMQGATEAFF. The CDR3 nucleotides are TGTGCCAGTAGTATGCAGGGGGCCACTGAAGCTTTCTTT.

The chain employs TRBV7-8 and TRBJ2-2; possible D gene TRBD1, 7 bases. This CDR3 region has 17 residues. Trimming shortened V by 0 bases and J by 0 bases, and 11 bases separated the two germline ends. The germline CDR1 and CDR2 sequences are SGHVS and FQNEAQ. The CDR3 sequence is CASSLAQGGSNTGELFF. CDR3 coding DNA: TGTGCCAGCAGCTTAGCCCAGGGGGGATCGAACACCGGGGAGCTGTTTTTT.

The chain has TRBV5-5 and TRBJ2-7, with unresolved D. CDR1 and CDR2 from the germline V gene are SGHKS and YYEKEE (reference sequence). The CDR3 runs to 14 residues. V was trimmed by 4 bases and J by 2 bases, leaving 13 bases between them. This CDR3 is CASSPAGLTYEQYF. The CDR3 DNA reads TGTGCCAGCAGCCCCGCCGGGTTAACCTACGAGCAGTACTTC.

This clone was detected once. The CDR3 DNA reads as TGTGCCAGCAGCAAGAACCCACAGGGAACTGAAGCTTTCTTT. Protein: CASSKNPQGTEAFF. The chain employs TRBV11-2 and TRBJ1-1; perhaps TRBD1 as D (6 bases). There are 14 residues in the CDR3. Germline CDR1 SGHAT, CDR2 FQNNGV. Trimming stripped 5 bases from V and 5 bases from J, with 15 bases between.

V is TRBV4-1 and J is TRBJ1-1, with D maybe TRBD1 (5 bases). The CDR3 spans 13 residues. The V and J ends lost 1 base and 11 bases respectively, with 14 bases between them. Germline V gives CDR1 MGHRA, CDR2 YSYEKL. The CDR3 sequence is CASSQVRQRPAFF. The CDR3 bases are TGCGCCAGCAGCCAAGTACGACAGCGACCGGCTTTCTTT.

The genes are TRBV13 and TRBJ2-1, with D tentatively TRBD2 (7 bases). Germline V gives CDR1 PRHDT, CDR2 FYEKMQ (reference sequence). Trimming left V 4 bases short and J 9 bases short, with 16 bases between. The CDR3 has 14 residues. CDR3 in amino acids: CASSWGGAFGEQFF. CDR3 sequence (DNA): TGTGCCAGCAGCTGGGGGGGGGCGTTTGGTGAGCAGTTCTTC.

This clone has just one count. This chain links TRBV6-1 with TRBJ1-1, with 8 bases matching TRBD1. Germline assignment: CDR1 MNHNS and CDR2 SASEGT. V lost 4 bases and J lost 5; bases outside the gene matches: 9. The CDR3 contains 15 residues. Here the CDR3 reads CASSARQGRRTEAFF. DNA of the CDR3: TGTGCCAGCAGTGCCCGACAGGGGCGAAGGACTGAAGCTTTCTTT.

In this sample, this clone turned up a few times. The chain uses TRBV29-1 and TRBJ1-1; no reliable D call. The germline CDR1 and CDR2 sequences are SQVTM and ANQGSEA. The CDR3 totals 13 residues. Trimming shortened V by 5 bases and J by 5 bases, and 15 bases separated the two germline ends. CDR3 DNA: TGCAGCGTTTCAACGGGGATAACAACTGAAGCTTTCTTT. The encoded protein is CSVSTGITTEAFF.

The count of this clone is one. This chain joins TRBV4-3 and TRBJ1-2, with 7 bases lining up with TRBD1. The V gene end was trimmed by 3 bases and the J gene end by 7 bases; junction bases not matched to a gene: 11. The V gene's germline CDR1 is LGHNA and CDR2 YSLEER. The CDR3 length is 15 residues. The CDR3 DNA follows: TGCGCCAGCAGCCACACCACGACAGGGCGGTCTGGCTACACCTTC. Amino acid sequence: CASSHTTTGRSGYTF.

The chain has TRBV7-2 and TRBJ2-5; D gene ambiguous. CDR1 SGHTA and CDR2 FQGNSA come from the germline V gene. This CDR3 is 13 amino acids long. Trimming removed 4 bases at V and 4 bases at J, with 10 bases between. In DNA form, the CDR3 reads TGTGCCAGCAGCTCGTCCTTCGGAGAGACCCAGTACTTC. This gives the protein CASSSSFGETQYF.

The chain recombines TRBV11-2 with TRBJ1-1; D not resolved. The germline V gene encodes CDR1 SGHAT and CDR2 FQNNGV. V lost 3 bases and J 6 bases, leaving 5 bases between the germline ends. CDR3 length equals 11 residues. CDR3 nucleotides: TGTGCCAGCAGCTTCCGGGCTGAAGCTTTCTTT. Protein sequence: CASSFRAEAFF.

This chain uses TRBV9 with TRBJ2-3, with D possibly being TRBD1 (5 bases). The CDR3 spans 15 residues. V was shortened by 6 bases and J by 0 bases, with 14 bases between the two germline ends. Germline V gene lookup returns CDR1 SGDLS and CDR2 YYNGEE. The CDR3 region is CASTTGPDSTDTQYF. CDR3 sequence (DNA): TGTGCCAGCACTACAGGCCCAGATAGCACAGATACGCAGTATTTT. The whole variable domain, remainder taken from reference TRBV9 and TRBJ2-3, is DSGVTQTPKHLITATGQRVTLRCSPRSGDLSVYWYQQSLDQGLQFLIQYYNGEERAKGNILERFSAQQFPDLHSELNLSSLELGDSALYFCASTTGPDSTDTQYFGPGTRLTVL.

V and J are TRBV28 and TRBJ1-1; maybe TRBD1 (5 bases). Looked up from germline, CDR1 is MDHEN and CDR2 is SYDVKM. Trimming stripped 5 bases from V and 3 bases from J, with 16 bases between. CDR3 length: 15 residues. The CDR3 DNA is TGTGCCAGCAGTAGCCATGGGGGGATGGACACTGAAGCTTTCTTT. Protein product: CASSSHGGMDTEAFF.

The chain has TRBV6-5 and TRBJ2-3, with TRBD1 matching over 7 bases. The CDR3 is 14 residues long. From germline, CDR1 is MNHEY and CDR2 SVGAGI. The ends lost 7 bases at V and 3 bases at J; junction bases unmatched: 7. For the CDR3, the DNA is TGTGCCAGCACCCGAGGGGGCCTAACAGATACGCAGTATTTT. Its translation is CASTRGGLTDTQYF.